Sequencing of this T cell receptor (beta chain) was carried out in a study of technical replicates of blood from a handful of donors. Measured with immunoSEQ multiplex PCR; TCRdb has only the in-frame clones, and not every one. The table records 65,000 to 90,000 clones, 85% to 95% of them present only once. This CDR3 is built from 16 residues. CDR1 ENHRY and CDR2 SYGVKD come from the germline V gene. Trimming removed 6 bases from V and 2 bases from J; junction bases left unmatched: 13. The chain joins TRBV10-3 to TRBJ2-7; 7 positions match TRBD1. The sequence derives from a human donor in good health. Some clones in this sample may be carry-over from other donors' samples. Sequenced material: PBMCs. As DNA, the CDR3 is TGTGCCATCAGCGGGGTCGGGACAGAGAAAGCCTACGAGCAGTACTTC. Amino acids: CAISGVGTEKAYEQYF.